What follows are 30 T cell receptor beta chains derived from one specimen sequenced in a study of PD-L1 blockade in urothelial cancer. Here immunoSEQ multiplex PCR was the method, and the copy in TCRdb shows in-frame clones only, minus some. Counted here are 50,000 or so clones, roughly 80% occurring once; the ten biggest clones make up roughly 4%. Sequenced material: PBMCs, taken around atezolizumab (anti-PD-L1) treatment. All receptors derive from a man in his 70s with urothelial cancer.

The CDR3 region is CATSRDRGGAEAFF. The CDR3 region has the DNA TGTGCCACCAGCAGGGACAGGGGTGGGGCTGAAGCTTTCTTT. V gene TRBV15 combines with J gene TRBJ1-1; 9 bases map to TRBD1. The CDR3 has 14 amino acids. Germline assignment: CDR1 LNHNV and CDR2 YYDKDF (reference sequence). Trimming cost V 3 bases and J 6 bases; bases outside gene matches: 5. Variable domain in full (rest from reference TRBV15 and TRBJ1-1): DAMVIQNPRYQVTQFGKPVTLSCSQTLNHNVMYWYQQKSSQAPKLLFHYYDKDFNNEADTPDNFQSRRPNTSFCFLDIRSPGLGDTAMYLCATSRDRGGAEAFFGQGTRLTVV.

V is TRBV10-1 and J is TRBJ2-1, with a weak D call TRBD2 (6 bases). The germline gives CDR1 WNHNN, CDR2 SYGVQD (reference sequence). This CDR3 is 16 amino acids long. Deletions cut 2 bases from V and 0 bases from J, with 11 bases between. CDR3 protein: CASSEERAGSYNEQFF. The CDR3, as DNA: TGCGCCAGCAGTGAGGAGCGGGCTGGCTCCTACAATGAGCAGTTCTTC.

This sequence joins TRBV18 and TRBJ2-1; 16 bases fit TRBD2. The CDR3 totals 16 residues. The junction had 3 bases not matched to a gene; V was cut back by 2 bases and J by 8 bases. The germline V gene has CDR1 KGHSH and CDR2 LQKENI. The CDR3 spells CASSPGTSGRGDEQFF. For the CDR3, the DNA is TGTGCCAGCTCACCAGGGACTAGCGGGAGGGGCGATGAGCAGTTCTTC.

There are a few counts of this clone. J is TRBJ2-2 and V is TRBV30; D may be TRBD2 (6 bases). The CDR3 runs 16 residues. The V gene's germline CDR1 is GTSNPN and CDR2 SVGIG (reference sequence). V was shortened by 4 bases and J by 3 bases, with 18 bases between the two germline ends. The CDR3 DNA sequence: TGTGCCTGGAAGTTCCGAAGCCGGGACTACACCGGGGAGCTGTTTTTT. The encoded protein is CAWKFRSRDYTGELFF.

The chain uses TRBV5-1 and TRBJ1-1, with TRBD1 identical over 9 bases. The length of the CDR3 is 14 residues. V gave up 4 bases and J gave up 4 bases; unmatched junction bases: 5. CDR1 is SGHRS, CDR2 YFSETQ, per germline. CDR3 DNA: TGCGCCAGCAGCACACAACAGGGGGCCACTGAAGCTTTCTTT. Translation: CASSTQQGATEAFF.

The gene calls are TRBV10-1 and TRBJ2-7, with 10 positions matching TRBD2. Losses at the gene ends were 2 bases for V and 7 bases for J; bases not matched to a gene: 2. CDR1 and CDR2 from the germline V gene are WNHNN and SYGVQD (reference sequence). CDR3 length: 13 amino acids. In DNA form, the CDR3 reads TGCGCCAGCAGTGAGGGACTAGCGGAAGAGCAGTACTTC. Protein sequence: CASSEGLAEEQYF.

The chain has TRBV19 and TRBJ1-4, with TRBD1 matching over 7 bases. J was trimmed by 2 bases and V by 8 bases; bases with no gene match: 5. The CDR3 runs 14 residues. Germline CDR1 is LNHDA and CDR2 is SQIVND (reference sequence). The DNA of the CDR3 is TGTGCCAGTCATTACAGGGGCACTAATGAAAAACTGTTTTTT. This sequence encodes CASHYRGTNEKLFF.

V and J are TRBV19 and TRBJ1-3, with D possibly being TRBD1 (5 bases). CDR3 length: 14 residues. V was cut by 8 bases and J by 2 bases, with 13 bases left in between. The V gene's germline CDR1 is LNHDA and CDR2 SQIVND (reference sequence). CDR3 region: CASHRQGPGNTIYF. In DNA, the CDR3 is TGTGCCAGTCATCGGCAGGGCCCTGGAAACACCATATATTTT.

This sequence joins TRBV5-1 and TRBJ2-3; TRBD2 is a possible D gene (6 bases). CDR1 SGHRS and CDR2 YFSETQ come from the germline V gene. Trimming pared 4 bases from V and 1 base from J, leaving 13 bases between. There are 15 residues in the CDR3. DNA of the CDR3: TGCGCCAGCAGCCCGGGACTCGACCGCACAGATACGCAGTATTTT. Translated: CASSPGLDRTDTQYF.

The chain couples TRBV28 to TRBJ2-7; D might be TRBD1 (7 bases). The CDR3 has 15 residues. The germline gives CDR1 MDHEN, CDR2 SYDVKM. Trimming shortened V by 6 bases and J by 6 bases, and 21 bases separated the two germline ends. The CDR3 spells CASSPGGQVRGEQYF. Written as DNA, the CDR3 is TGTGCCAGCAGCCCTGGCGGACAGGTGCGGGGCGAGCAGTACTTC.

A note on this clone: The junction shows a germline mismatch at one end, possibly a read error. The chain employs TRBV5-5 and TRBJ1-1, with 7 positions matching TRBD1. Per germline, CDR1 SGHKS and CDR2 YYEKEE (reference sequence). The CDR3 runs to 13 residues. CDR3 bases: TGTGCCAGCAGCTTTATAGACAGGGATGAAACTTTCTTT. It encodes CASSFIDRDETFF.

This chain connects TRBV6-5 to TRBJ2-7; 12 bases are a match to TRBD2. Trimming cost V 4 bases and J 4 bases; bases outside gene matches: 8. This CDR3 spans 16 amino acids. Germline-derived CDR1 and CDR2 are MNHEY and SVGAGI. Written as DNA, the CDR3 is TGTGCCAGCAGTTCGATGACTAGCGGGAGAAGGTACGAGCAGTACTTC. Protein: CASSSMTSGRRYEQYF.

This clone was seen only a few times. The rearrangement joins TRBV7-2 to TRBJ2-7; D is possibly TRBD2 (5 bases). V was cut by 3 bases and J by 2 bases, with 14 bases left in between. The length of the CDR3 is 15 residues. The germline CDR1 and CDR2 sequences are SGHTA and FQGNSA. CDR3 residues: CASSLRELAPYEQYF. The DNA of the CDR3 is TGTGCCAGCAGCTTGAGGGAACTCGCGCCCTACGAGCAGTACTTC. Full variable domain (missing parts from reference TRBV7-2 and TRBJ2-7): GAGVSQSPSNKVTEKGKDVELRCDPISGHTALYWYRQSLGQGLEFLIYFQGNSAPDKSGLPSDRFSAERTGGSVSTLTIQRTQQEDSAVYLCASSLRELAPYEQYFGPGTRLTVT.

This chain connects TRBV10-3 to TRBJ1-2; TRBD1 matches at 8 bases. The CDR3 contains 13 residues. Trimming removed 4 bases from V and 5 bases from J; junction bases left unmatched: 3. The V gene's germline CDR1 is ENHRY and CDR2 SYGVKD. The CDR3 protein is CAISVRTGYGYTF. CDR3 DNA sequence: TGTGCCATCAGTGTTAGGACAGGGTATGGCTACACCTTC.

The chain employs TRBV5-1 and TRBJ2-7; D is perhaps TRBD1 (6 bases). V shed 3 bases and J shed 0 bases, with 10 bases lying between them. CDR1 SGHRS and CDR2 YFSETQ come from the germline V gene. The CDR3 sequence is 14 residues long. The CDR3 sequence: CASSYPTGSYEQYF. Written as DNA, the CDR3 is TGCGCCAGCAGCTACCCGACAGGCTCCTACGAGCAGTACTTC.

This chain joins TRBV11-3 and TRBJ2-7, with D tentatively TRBD2 (6 bases). V was pared by 1 base and J by 6 bases, with 10 bases between. Germline CDR1 reads SGHNT; CDR2 reads YENEEA. The CDR3 sequence is 13 residues long. DNA of the CDR3: TGTGCCAGCAGCTTAGTGCAGGGAGGCGAGCAGTACTTC. Translation: CASSLVQGGEQYF.

The chain combines TRBV29-1 with TRBJ2-1, with 8 bases that match TRBD2. The CDR3 extends over 12 amino acids. Germline-derived CDR1 and CDR2 are SQVTM and ANQGSEA. J gave up 6 bases and V 4 bases, and 2 bases lay outside the gene matches. The CDR3 DNA is TGCAGCGTTGCTAGCGGGCCCAATGAGCAGTTCTTC. It specifies CSVASGPNEQFF.

This clone has only a few counts. This sequence joins TRBV2 and TRBJ1-2; the D gene is possibly TRBD1 (5 bases). Germline V gives CDR1 SNHLY, CDR2 FYNNEI. Trimming stripped 6 bases from V and 4 bases from J, with 9 bases between. There are 12 residues in the CDR3. CDR3 region: CASSPGPYGYTF. In DNA, the CDR3 is TGTGCCAGCAGCCCAGGGCCCTATGGCTACACCTTC.

The V and J genes are TRBV27 and TRBJ2-5, with D possibly matching TRBD2 (5 bases). The V gene lost 6 bases and the J gene lost 1 base, with 30 bases spanning the gap. Germline loops: CDR1 MNHEY, CDR2 SMNVEV (reference sequence). The CDR3 has 20 amino acids. CDR3 residues: CASSPMAAWELGKAQETQYF. CDR3 DNA sequence: TGTGCCAGCAGCCCAATGGCCGCATGGGAACTAGGGAAGGCCCAAGAGACCCAGTACTTC.

The chain joins TRBV6-1 to TRBJ2-1; possibly TRBD1 for D (5 bases). Germline lookup yields CDR1 MNHNS and CDR2 SASEGT. Trimming pared 2 bases from V and 2 bases from J, leaving 10 bases between. The CDR3 sequence is 15 residues long. CDR3 bases: TGTGCCAGCAGTGAAATGCAGGGCACCTACAATGAGCAGTTCTTC. As protein: CASSEMQGTYNEQFF.

The chain uses TRBV28 and TRBJ1-1, with 9 nucleotides matching TRBD1. CDR3 size: 14 residues. V lost 7 bases and J lost 4; bases outside the gene matches: 7. In germline, CDR1 is MDHEN, CDR2 SYDVKM. The CDR3 DNA reads as TGTGCCAGCATCCGGGGGGGACAGGGCACTGAAGCTTTCTTT. It is translated as CASIRGGQGTEAFF.

The rearrangement links TRBV11-3 to TRBJ1-1; 9 bases line up with TRBD1. The germline V gene encodes CDR1 SGHNT and CDR2 YENEEA. V trimming: 0 bases; J trimming: 0 bases; junction bases outside the gene matches: 8. CDR3 length equals 18 residues. This CDR3 is CASSLDPPGTGLNTEAFF. The CDR3 DNA sequence: TGTGCCAGCAGCTTAGATCCGCCCGGGACAGGGTTGAACACTGAAGCTTTCTTT.

This clone was detected only a few times. This rearrangement joins TRBV19 to TRBJ2-1, with D hard to call. The CDR3 is made up of 14 amino acids. V lost 5 bases to trimming and J lost 8 bases, with 16 bases between them. Germline V gene data show CDR1 as LNHDA and CDR2 as SQIVND (reference sequence). This chain's CDR3 is CASSSLPLRDEQFF. The CDR3 DNA sequence: TGTGCCAGTAGTTCTCTCCCCCTGCGTGATGAGCAGTTCTTC.

The chain is built from TRBV5-8 and TRBJ2-4; the D gene is possibly TRBD1 (6 bases). V shed 2 bases and J shed 11 bases, with 17 bases lying between them. Germline CDR1 is SGHTS and CDR2 is YDEGEE. The CDR3 has 14 residues. CDR3 region: CASSLQGGFSVQYF. The DNA of the CDR3 is TGTGCCAGCAGCTTACAGGGCGGTTTTTCCGTTCAGTACTTC.

The chain recombines TRBV6-1 with TRBJ2-2, with TRBD1 matching 9 bases. V shed 3 bases, J shed 0 bases, and the junction held 5 bases outside the gene matches. Germline V gene data show CDR1 as MNHNS and CDR2 as SASEGT. This CDR3 has 17 residues. The CDR3 loop is CASSDQQGAANTGELFF. DNA of the CDR3: TGTGCCAGCAGTGATCAACAGGGGGCGGCGAACACCGGGGAGCTGTTTTTT.

The chain recombines TRBV19 with TRBJ2-1; 8 bases match TRBD1. The germline CDR1 and CDR2 sequences are LNHDA and SQIVND (reference sequence). With V trimmed by 9 bases and J by 6 bases, 10 bases remained unmatched. The CDR3 runs 14 residues. The CDR3 DNA reads TGTGCCAGCACGGACAGGGCAGATTCCAATGAGCAGTTCTTC. Translation gives CASTDRADSNEQFF.

V is TRBV5-6 and J is TRBJ1-1; TRBD1 matches at 10 bases. The CDR3 has 13 residues. Germline CDR1 SGHDT, CDR2 YYEEEE. After removal of 1 base from V and 11 bases from J, the junction contained 5 bases not matched to a gene. The CDR3: CASSLRGTGDAFF. The CDR3 DNA is TGTGCCAGCAGCTTGAGAGGGACAGGGGATGCTTTCTTT.

This chain uses TRBV5-1 with TRBJ2-7; perhaps TRBD1 as D (6 bases). V was shortened by 4 bases and J by 1 base, with 15 bases between the two germline ends. Germline CDR1 reads SGHRS; CDR2 reads YFSETQ. This CDR3 is 15 amino acids long. CDR3 amino acids: CASSLLTGSSYEQYF. CDR3 in DNA: TGCGCCAGCAGCCTCCTTACAGGGTCGTCCTACGAGCAGTACTTC.

The chain links TRBV5-1 to TRBJ2-7; 11 bases are shared with TRBD1. Losses at the gene ends were 0 bases for V and 7 bases for J; bases not matched to a gene: 6. The CDR3 extends over 15 amino acids. CDR1 and CDR2 (germline): SGHRS, YFSETQ. The CDR3 sequence is CASSLGGQGGDEQYF. CDR3 bases: TGCGCCAGCAGCTTGGGGGGACAGGGGGGAGATGAGCAGTACTTC.

The rearrangement links TRBV15 to TRBJ1-2; D is unresolved. The CDR3 runs to 15 residues. V lost 0 bases, J lost 2 bases, and 10 bases lay in between. Germline values: CDR1 LNHNV, CDR2 YYDKDF (reference sequence). The CDR3: CATSRELGGNYGYTF. As DNA, the CDR3 is TGTGCCACCAGCAGAGAATTGGGAGGAAACTATGGCTACACCTTC.